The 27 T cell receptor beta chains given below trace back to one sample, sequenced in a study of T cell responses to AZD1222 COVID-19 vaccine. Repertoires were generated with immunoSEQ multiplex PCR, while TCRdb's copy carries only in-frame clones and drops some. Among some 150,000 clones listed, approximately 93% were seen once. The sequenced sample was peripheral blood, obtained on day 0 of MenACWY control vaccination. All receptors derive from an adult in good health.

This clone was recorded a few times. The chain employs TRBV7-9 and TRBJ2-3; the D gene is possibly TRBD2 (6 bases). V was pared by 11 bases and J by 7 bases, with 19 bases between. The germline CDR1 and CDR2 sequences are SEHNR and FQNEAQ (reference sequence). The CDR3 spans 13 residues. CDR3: CAGGLAGRNTQYF. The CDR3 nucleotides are TGTGCCGGGGGGTTGGCAGGGCGGAATACGCAGTATTTT.

CDR3 loop: CASSRYRGRSTEAFF. Written as DNA, the CDR3 is TGTGCCAGCAGTCGGTACAGGGGCCGAAGCACTGAAGCTTTCTTT. The rearrangement joins TRBV27 to TRBJ1-1; the match to TRBD1 covers 7 bases. The CDR3 loop spans 15 amino acids. From germline, CDR1 is MNHEY and CDR2 SMNVEV (reference sequence). The V and J ends lost 5 bases and 4 bases, in that order; junction bases with no gene match: 10.

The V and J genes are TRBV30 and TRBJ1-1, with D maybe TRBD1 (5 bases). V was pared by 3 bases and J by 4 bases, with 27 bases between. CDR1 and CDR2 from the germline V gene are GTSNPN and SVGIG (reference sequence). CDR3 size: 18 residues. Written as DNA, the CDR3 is TGTGCCTGGAGAGGGTCCGCTTGGGACCCAACTTTGGGCACTGAAGCTTTCTTT. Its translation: CAWRGSAWDPTLGTEAFF. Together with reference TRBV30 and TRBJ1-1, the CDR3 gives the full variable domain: SQTIHQWPATLVQPVGSPLSLECTVEGTSNPNLYWYRQAAGRGLQLLFYSVGIGQISSEVPQNLSASRPQDRQFILSSKKLLLSDSGFYLCAWRGSAWDPTLGTEAFFGQGTRLTVV.

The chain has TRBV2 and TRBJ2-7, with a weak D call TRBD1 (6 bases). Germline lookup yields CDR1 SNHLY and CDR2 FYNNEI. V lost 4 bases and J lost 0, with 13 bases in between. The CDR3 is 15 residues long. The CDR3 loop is CASSGGTKSSYEQYF. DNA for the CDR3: TGTGCCAGCAGTGGGGGGACAAAAAGCTCCTACGAGCAGTACTTC.

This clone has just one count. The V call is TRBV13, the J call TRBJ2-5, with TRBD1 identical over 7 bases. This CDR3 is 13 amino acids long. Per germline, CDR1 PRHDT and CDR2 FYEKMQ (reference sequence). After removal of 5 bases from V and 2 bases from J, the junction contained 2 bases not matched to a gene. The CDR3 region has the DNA TGTGCCAGCAGCACGGGACAGCAAGAGACCCAGTACTTC. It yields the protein CASSTGQQETQYF.

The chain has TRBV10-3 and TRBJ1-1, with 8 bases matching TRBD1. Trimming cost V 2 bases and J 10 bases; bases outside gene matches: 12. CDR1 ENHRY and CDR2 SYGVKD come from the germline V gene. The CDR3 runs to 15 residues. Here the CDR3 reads CAISEGPPGQVAAFF. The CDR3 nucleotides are TGTGCCATCAGTGAGGGGCCTCCGGGACAGGTGGCAGCTTTCTTT.

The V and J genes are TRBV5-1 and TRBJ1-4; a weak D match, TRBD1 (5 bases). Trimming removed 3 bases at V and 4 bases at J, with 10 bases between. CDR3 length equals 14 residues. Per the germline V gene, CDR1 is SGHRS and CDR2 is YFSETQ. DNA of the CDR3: TGCGCCAGCAGCTCTGGACACCTTAATGAAAAACTGTTTTTT. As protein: CASSSGHLNEKLFF. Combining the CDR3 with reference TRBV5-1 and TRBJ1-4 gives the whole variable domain KAGVTQTPRYLIKTRGQQVTLSCSPISGHRSVSWYQQTPGQGLQFLFEYFSETQRNKGNFPGRFSGRQFSNSRSEMNVSTLELGDSALYLCASSSGHLNEKLFFGSGTQLSVL.

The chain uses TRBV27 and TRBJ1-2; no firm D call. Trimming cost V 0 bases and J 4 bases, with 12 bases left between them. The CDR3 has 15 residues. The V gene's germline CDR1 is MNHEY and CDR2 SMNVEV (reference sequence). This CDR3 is CASSLSMGRVYGYTF. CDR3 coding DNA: TGTGCCAGCAGTTTATCGATGGGGAGGGTCTATGGCTACACCTTC.

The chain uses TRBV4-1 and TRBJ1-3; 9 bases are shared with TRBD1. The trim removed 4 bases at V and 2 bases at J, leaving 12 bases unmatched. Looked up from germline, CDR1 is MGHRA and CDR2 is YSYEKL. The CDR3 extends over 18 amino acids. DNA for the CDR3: TGCGCCAGCAGCCGGGGACTACAGGGGGCTCGAGCTGGAAACACCATATATTTT. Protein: CASSRGLQGARAGNTIYF.

CDR3 loop: CASSFGAGGYNEQYF. The CDR3 DNA follows: TGCGCCAGCAGCTTTGGGGCAGGGGGCTACAACGAGCAGTACTTC. V usage is TRBV5-1 and J usage is TRBJ2-7; 8 bases line up with TRBD1. J gave up 5 bases and V 2 bases, and 9 bases lay outside the gene matches. This CDR3 has 15 amino acids. From germline, CDR1 is SGHRS and CDR2 YFSETQ.

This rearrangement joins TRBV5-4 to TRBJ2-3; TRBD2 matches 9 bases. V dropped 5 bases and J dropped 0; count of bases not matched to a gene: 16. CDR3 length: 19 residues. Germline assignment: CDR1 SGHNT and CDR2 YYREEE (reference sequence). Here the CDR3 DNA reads TGTGCCAGCAGGTCTGGTGCGGGAGGGCCCATTGGGAGCACAGATACGCAGTATTTT. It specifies CASRSGAGGPIGSTDTQYF.

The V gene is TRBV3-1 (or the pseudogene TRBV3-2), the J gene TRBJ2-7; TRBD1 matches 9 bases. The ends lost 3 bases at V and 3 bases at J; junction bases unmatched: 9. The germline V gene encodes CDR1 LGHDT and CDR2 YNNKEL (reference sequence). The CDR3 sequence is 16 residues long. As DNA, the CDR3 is TGTGCCAGCAGCCACGGGACAGGGAAAAGCTTCTACGAGCAGTACTTC. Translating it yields CASSHGTGKSFYEQYF.

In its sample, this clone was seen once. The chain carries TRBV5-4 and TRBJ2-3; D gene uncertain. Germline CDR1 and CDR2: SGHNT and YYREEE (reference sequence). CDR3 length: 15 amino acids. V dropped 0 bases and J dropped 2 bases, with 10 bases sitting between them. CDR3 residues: CASSLAASLTDTQYF. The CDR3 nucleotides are TGTGCCAGCAGCTTGGCGGCCAGCCTCACAGATACGCAGTATTTT.

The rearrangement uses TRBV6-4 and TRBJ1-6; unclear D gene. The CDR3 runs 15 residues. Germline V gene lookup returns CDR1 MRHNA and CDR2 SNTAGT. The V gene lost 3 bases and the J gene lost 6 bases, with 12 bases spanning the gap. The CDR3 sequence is CASSDEAGVNSPLHF. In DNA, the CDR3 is TGTGCCAGCAGTGATGAAGCTGGCGTTAATTCACCCCTCCACTTT.

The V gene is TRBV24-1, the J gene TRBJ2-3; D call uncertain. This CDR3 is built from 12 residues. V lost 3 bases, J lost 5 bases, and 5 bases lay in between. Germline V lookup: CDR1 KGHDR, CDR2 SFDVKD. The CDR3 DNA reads TGTGCCACCAGTGATCCCCTAGATACGCAGTATTTT. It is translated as CATSDPLDTQYF.

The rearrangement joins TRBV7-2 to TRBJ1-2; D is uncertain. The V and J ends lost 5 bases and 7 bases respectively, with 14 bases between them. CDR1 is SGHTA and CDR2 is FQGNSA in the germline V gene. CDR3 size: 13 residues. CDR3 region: CASSPQFAVGYTF. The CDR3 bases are TGTGCCAGCAGCCCTCAGTTCGCAGTTGGCTACACCTTC.

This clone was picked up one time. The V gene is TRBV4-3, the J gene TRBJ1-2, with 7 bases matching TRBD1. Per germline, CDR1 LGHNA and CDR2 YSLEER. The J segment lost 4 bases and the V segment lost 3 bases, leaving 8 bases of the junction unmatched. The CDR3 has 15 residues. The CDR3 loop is CASSQTPQGSYGYTF. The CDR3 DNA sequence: TGCGCCAGCAGCCAGACGCCACAGGGGAGCTATGGCTACACCTTC.

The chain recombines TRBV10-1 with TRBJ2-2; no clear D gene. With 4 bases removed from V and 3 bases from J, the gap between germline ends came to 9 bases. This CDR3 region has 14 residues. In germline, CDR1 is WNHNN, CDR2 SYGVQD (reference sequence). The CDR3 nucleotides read TGCGCCAGCAGTGTCACTTGGGACACCGGGGAGCTGTTTTTT. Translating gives CASSVTWDTGELFF.

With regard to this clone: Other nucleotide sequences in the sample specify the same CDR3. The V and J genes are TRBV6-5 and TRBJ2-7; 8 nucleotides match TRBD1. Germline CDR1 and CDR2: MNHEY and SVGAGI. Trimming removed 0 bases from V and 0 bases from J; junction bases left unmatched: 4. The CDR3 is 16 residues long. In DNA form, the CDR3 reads TGTGCCAGCAGTTACTCGACAGGGGAGTCCTCCTACGAGCAGTACTTC. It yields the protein CASSYSTGESSYEQYF.

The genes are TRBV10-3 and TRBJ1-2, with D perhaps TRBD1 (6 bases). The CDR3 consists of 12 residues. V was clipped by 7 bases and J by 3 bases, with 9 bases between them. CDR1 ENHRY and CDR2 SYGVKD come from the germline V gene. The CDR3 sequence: CAINPGDYGYTF. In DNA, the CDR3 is TGTGCCATCAATCCAGGGGACTATGGCTACACCTTC.

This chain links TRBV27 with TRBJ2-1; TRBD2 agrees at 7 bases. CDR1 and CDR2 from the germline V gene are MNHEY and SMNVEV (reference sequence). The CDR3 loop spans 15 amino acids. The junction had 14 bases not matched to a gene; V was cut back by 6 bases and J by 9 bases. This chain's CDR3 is CASSLTNGRRSEQFF. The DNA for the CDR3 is TGTGCCAGCAGCTTGACCAACGGGAGGAGAAGTGAGCAGTTCTTC.

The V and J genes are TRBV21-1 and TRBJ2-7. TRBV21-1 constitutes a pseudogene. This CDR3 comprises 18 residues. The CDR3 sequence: CASSITRDAIDGPYEQYF. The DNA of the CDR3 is TGTGCCAGCAGCATTACCCGGGACGCCATTGATGGGCCCTACGAGCAGTACTTC.

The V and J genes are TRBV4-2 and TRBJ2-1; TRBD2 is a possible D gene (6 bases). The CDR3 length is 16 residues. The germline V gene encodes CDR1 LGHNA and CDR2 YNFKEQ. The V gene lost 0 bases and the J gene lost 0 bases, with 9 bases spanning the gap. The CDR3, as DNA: TGTGCCAGCAGCCAAGATGGGGGGAGCTCCTACAATGAGCAGTTCTTC. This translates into CASSQDGGSSYNEQFF.

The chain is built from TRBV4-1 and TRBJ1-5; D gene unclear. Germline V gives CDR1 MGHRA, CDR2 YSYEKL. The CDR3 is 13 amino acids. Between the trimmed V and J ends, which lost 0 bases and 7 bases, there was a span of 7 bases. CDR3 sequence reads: CASSQDSGQPQHF. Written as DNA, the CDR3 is TGCGCCAGCAGCCAAGATTCGGGGCAGCCCCAGCATTTT.

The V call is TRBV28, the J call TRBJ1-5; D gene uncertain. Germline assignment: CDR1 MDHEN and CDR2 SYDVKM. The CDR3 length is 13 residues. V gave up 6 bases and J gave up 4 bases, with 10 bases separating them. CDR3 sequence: CASRPEANQPQHF. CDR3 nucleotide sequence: TGTGCCAGCAGGCCTGAGGCAAATCAGCCCCAGCATTTT.

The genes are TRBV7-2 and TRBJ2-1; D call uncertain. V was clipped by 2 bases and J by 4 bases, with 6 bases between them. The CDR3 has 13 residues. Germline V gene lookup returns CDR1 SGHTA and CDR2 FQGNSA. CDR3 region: CASSLNRYNEQFF. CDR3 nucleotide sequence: TGTGCCAGCAGCTTAAACAGATACAATGAGCAGTTCTTC.

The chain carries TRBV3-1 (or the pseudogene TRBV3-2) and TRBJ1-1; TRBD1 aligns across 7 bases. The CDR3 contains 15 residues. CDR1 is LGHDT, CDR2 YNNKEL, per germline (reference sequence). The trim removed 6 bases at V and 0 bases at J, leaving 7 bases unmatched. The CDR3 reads CASSPMDRLNTEAFF. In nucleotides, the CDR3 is TGTGCCAGCAGTCCTATGGACAGGTTGAACACTGAAGCTTTCTTT.